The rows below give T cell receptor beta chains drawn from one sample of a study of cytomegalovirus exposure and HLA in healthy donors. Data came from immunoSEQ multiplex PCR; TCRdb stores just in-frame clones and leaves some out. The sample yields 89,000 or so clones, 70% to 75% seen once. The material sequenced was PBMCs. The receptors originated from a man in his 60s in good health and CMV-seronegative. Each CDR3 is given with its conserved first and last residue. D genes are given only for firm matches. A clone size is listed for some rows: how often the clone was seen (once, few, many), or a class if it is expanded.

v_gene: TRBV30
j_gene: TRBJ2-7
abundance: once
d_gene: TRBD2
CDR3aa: CAWESGDPYEQYF
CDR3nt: TGTGCCTGGGAGAGCGGGGACCCCTACGAGCAGTACTTC

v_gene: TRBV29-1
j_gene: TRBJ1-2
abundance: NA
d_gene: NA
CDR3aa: CSVDNGYTF
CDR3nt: TGCAGCGTGGACAATGGCTACACCTTC

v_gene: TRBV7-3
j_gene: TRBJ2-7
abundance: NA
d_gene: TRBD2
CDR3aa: CASSLEATSGAHEQYF
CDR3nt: TGTGCCAGCAGCTTAGAGGCGACTAGCGGGGCGCACGAGCAGTACTTC

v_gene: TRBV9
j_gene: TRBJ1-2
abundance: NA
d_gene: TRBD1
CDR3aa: CASTMRQGSNYGYTF
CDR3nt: TGTGCCAGCACCATGCGACAGGGGTCTAACTATGGCTACACCTTC

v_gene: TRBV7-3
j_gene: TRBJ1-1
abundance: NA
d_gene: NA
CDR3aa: CASSLSGGPQNTEAFF
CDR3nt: TGTGCCAGCAGCTTATCAGGAGGTCCCCAGAACACTGAAGCTTTCTTT

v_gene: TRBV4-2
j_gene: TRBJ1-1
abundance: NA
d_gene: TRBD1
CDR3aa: CASSRTGLGTEAFF
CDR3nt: TGTGCCAGCAGCCGGACAGGGCTTGGGACTGAAGCTTTCTTT

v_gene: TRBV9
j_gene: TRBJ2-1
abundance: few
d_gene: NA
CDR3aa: CASSPQGTYNEQFF
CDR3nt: TGTGCCAGCAGCCCTCAGGGGACGTACAATGAGCAGTTCTTC

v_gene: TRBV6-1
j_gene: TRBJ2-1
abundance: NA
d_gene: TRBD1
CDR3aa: CAGAGTDYNEQFF
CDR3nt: TGTGCCGGCGCCGGGACAGACTACAATGAGCAGTTCTTC

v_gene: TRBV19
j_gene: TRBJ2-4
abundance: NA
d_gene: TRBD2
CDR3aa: CAQVGASGGYIQYF
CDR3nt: TGTGCCCAGGTAGGAGCCAGCGGGGGTTACATTCAGTACTTC

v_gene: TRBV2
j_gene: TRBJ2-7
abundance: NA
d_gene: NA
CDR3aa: CASSEGSQAMWNEQYF
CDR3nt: TGTGCCAGCAGTGAAGGGTCCCAGGCAATGTGGAACGAGCAGTACTTC

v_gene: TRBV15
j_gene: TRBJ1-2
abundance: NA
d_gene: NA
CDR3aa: CATSRDRAYGYTF
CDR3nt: TGTGCCACCAGCAGAGATCGAGCCTATGGCTACACCTTC